These T cell receptor beta chains were read from a single sample in a study of shared clonotypes between healthy human individuals. Clones were read by immunoSEQ multiplex PCR, and TCRdb kept only the in-frame ones, dropping some. The sample gives about 590,000 clones, 95% to 96% of which show up once; over 0.09% is in the top ten. The sequenced material came from naive CD8+ T cells sorted from blood. These receptors were taken from a woman in her twenties or thirties in good health. The CDR3 runs from the conserved cysteine through the conserved F or W. D genes are given only for firm matches. Only some rows state a clone size, as once, few, many or a class for expanded clones.

clone_size: NA; j_call: TRBJ2-2; v_call: TRBV28; d_call: TRBD2; cdr3_aa: CASSPLLAGEMAGELFF; cdr3_nt: TGTGCCAGCAGTCCCTTACTAGCGGGAGAAATGGCCGGGGAGCTGTTTTTT
clone_size: NA; j_call: TRBJ1-2; v_call: TRBV7-9; d_call: NA; cdr3_aa: CASIHGPPEDGYTF; cdr3_nt: TGTGCCAGCATTCACGGTCCCCCGGAAGATGGCTACACCTTC
clone_size: NA; j_call: TRBJ2-1; v_call: TRBV10-1; d_call: TRBD1; cdr3_aa: CASSDVQGADNEQFF; cdr3_nt: TGCGCCAGCAGTGACGTACAGGGGGCGGACAATGAGCAGTTCTTC
clone_size: once; j_call: TRBJ2-1; v_call: TRBV5-8; d_call: NA; cdr3_aa: CASSWGAGLLDEQFF; cdr3_nt: TGTGCCAGCAGCTGGGGGGCGGGACTACTAGATGAGCAGTTCTTC
clone_size: NA; j_call: TRBJ2-7; v_call: TRBV7-9; d_call: TRBD2; cdr3_aa: CASSLKLAGLSYEQYF; cdr3_nt: TGTGCCAGCAGCTTAAAACTAGCGGGCCTCTCCTACGAGCAGTACTTC
clone_size: NA; j_call: TRBJ1-1; v_call: TRBV18; d_call: NA; cdr3_aa: CASSPNPSTEAFF; cdr3_nt: TGTGCCAGCTCACCTAATCCGTCGACTGAAGCTTTCTTT
clone_size: NA; j_call: TRBJ2-6; v_call: TRBV9; d_call: NA; cdr3_aa: CASTQSGSGANVLTF; cdr3_nt: TGTGCCAGCACCCAAAGCGGGTCTGGGGCCAACGTCCTGACTTTC
clone_size: NA; j_call: TRBJ2-2; v_call: TRBV7-2; d_call: NA; cdr3_aa: CASSPGWGDWTGELFF; cdr3_nt: TGTGCCAGCAGCCCAGGTTGGGGGGACTGGACCGGGGAGCTGTTTTTT
clone_size: NA; j_call: TRBJ2-7; v_call: TRBV11-3; d_call: NA; cdr3_aa: CASSPLGGEQYF; cdr3_nt: TGTGCCAGCAGCCCTCTCGGGGGCGAGCAGTACTTC
clone_size: NA; j_call: TRBJ1-5; v_call: TRBV28; d_call: NA; cdr3_aa: CASSPDYSNQPQHF; cdr3_nt: TGTGCCAGCAGCCCAGACTATAGCAATCAGCCCCAGCATTTT
clone_size: NA; j_call: TRBJ2-1; v_call: TRBV28; d_call: TRBD2; cdr3_aa: CASSFKPGTSGNNEQFF; cdr3_nt: TGTGCCAGCAGTTTCAAGCCCGGGACTAGCGGGAACAATGAGCAGTTCTTC
clone_size: NA; j_call: TRBJ2-1; v_call: TRBV28; d_call: TRBD2; cdr3_aa: CASSHTSGSAYNEQFF; cdr3_nt: TGTGCCAGCAGTCATACCAGCGGGAGCGCCTACAATGAGCAGTTCTTC
clone_size: NA; j_call: TRBJ1-3; v_call: TRBV13; d_call: NA; cdr3_aa: CASSLSLDSGNTIYF; cdr3_nt: TGTGCCAGCAGCTTGTCTCTCGACTCTGGAAACACCATATATTTT
clone_size: NA; j_call: TRBJ2-7; v_call: TRBV11-2; d_call: NA; cdr3_aa: CASSLAPGDGSYEQYF; cdr3_nt: TGTGCCAGCAGCTTAGCCCCGGGGGACGGGTCCTACGAGCAGTACTTC
clone_size: NA; j_call: TRBJ2-7; v_call: TRBV6-5; d_call: NA; cdr3_aa: CASSNQVGSYEQYF; cdr3_nt: TGTGCCAGCAGTAACCAAGTGGGGTCCTACGAGCAGTACTTC
clone_size: NA; j_call: TRBJ2-7; v_call: TRBV28; d_call: TRBD2; cdr3_aa: CASSSGLAGGTEQYF; cdr3_nt: TGTGCCAGCAGTTCCGGACTAGCGGGAGGCACAGAGCAGTACTTC
clone_size: NA; j_call: TRBJ1-5; v_call: TRBV25-1; d_call: NA; cdr3_aa: CASSELTLGQPQHF; cdr3_nt: TGTGCCAGCAGTGAATTAACTCTGGGTCAGCCCCAGCATTTT
clone_size: NA; j_call: TRBJ1-5; v_call: TRBV5-8; d_call: NA; cdr3_aa: CASSLAGAGNQPQHF; cdr3_nt: TGTGCCAGCAGCTTGGCAGGGGCGGGGAATCAGCCCCAGCATTTT
clone_size: NA; j_call: TRBJ2-7; v_call: TRBV5-4; d_call: NA; cdr3_aa: CASSFDGGEQYF; cdr3_nt: TGTGCCAGCAGCTTTGATGGGGGCGAGCAGTACTTC
clone_size: NA; j_call: TRBJ2-1; v_call: TRBV6-6; d_call: NA; cdr3_aa: CASRLTLPLYNEQFF; cdr3_nt: TGTGCCAGCAGACTCACCCTACCCCTCTACAATGAGCAGTTCTTC
clone_size: NA; j_call: TRBJ2-7; v_call: TRBV27; d_call: NA; cdr3_aa: CASSLADRTSYEQYF; cdr3_nt: TGTGCCAGCAGTTTAGCCGACAGAACCTCCTACGAGCAGTACTTC
clone_size: NA; j_call: TRBJ1-1; v_call: TRBV19; d_call: NA; cdr3_aa: CASSIVWALGNTEAFF; cdr3_nt: TGTGCCAGTAGTATCGTTTGGGCCCTGGGTAACACTGAAGCTTTCTTT
clone_size: NA; j_call: TRBJ2-7; v_call: TRBV6-6; d_call: NA; cdr3_aa: CASRDPGEEQYF; cdr3_nt: TGTGCCAGCAGAGACCCGGGGGAGGAGCAGTACTTC
clone_size: NA; j_call: TRBJ1-1; v_call: TRBV5-4; d_call: NA; cdr3_aa: CASSLGGGNTEAFF; cdr3_nt: TGTGCCAGCAGCTTGGGAGGGGGGAACACTGAAGCTTTCTTT
clone_size: NA; j_call: TRBJ2-7; v_call: TRBV27; d_call: NA; cdr3_aa: CASSFRARDYEQYF; cdr3_nt: TGTGCCAGCAGTTTTAGAGCGAGGGACTACGAGCAGTACTTC
clone_size: NA; j_call: TRBJ2-7; v_call: TRBV7-8; d_call: TRBD1; cdr3_aa: CASSPGTVTYEQYF; cdr3_nt: TGTGCCAGCAGCCCCGGGACAGTCACCTACGAGCAGTACTTC
clone_size: NA; j_call: TRBJ2-6; v_call: TRBV30; d_call: NA; cdr3_aa: CAWTPGSPGANVLTF; cdr3_nt: TGTGCCTGGACTCCGGGGTCTCCCGGAGCCAACGTCCTGACTTTC
clone_size: NA; j_call: TRBJ2-5; v_call: TRBV7-7; d_call: TRBD1; cdr3_aa: CASRPNPDRGRQETQYF; cdr3_nt: TGTGCCAGCAGGCCTAACCCGGACAGGGGGAGACAAGAGACCCAGTACTTC
clone_size: NA; j_call: TRBJ2-7; v_call: TRBV28; d_call: NA; cdr3_aa: CASSSDWEDSYEQCF; cdr3_nt: TGTGCCAGCTCTTCCGATTGGGAAGACTCCTACGAGCAGTGCTTC
clone_size: NA; j_call: TRBJ2-7; v_call: TRBV2; d_call: TRBD2; cdr3_aa: CASRGASGSAHEQYF; cdr3_nt: TGTGCCAGCAGGGGGGCTAGCGGGAGTGCCCACGAGCAGTACTTC
clone_size: NA; j_call: TRBJ2-1; v_call: TRBV19; d_call: NA; cdr3_aa: CASSPILAHNEQFF; cdr3_nt: TGTGCCAGTAGCCCCATCCTGGCCCACAATGAGCAGTTCTTC
clone_size: NA; j_call: TRBJ2-7; v_call: TRBV4-1; d_call: NA; cdr3_aa: CASSQDWGVSYEQYF; cdr3_nt: TGCGCCAGCAGTCAAGATTGGGGAGTCTCCTACGAGCAGTACTTC
clone_size: NA; j_call: TRBJ2-5; v_call: TRBV28; d_call: NA; cdr3_aa: CASSLFSRFNEGETQYF; cdr3_nt: TGTGCCAGCAGTTTGTTCTCCAGATTCAATGAGGGGGAGACCCAGTACTTC